Below, 10 T cell receptor beta chains from the same sample are listed, as sequenced in a study of regulatory T cells in long-lasting Graves disease. Time point indicated: persistent/refractory GD, antithyroid drugs over 5 years with positive TRAb. From PBMCs, RNA was extracted and then used to make the TCR library. According to the study, TCR beta libraries were built with iRepertoire HTBI primers and CDR3-region Arm-PCR. MiXCR, applied by TCRdb to the multiplex PCR reads, yields one record per CDR3 protein. The sample holds about 430,000 distinct CDR3 sequences, approximately 22% seen once. The material was peripheral blood mononuclear cells (PBMCs), obtained when the disease was refractory, from a patient treated with antithyroid drugs. Receptor source: a female donor with Graves disease.

There are many counts of this clonotype. The chain carries TRBV2 and TRBJ1-2; 9 positions match TRBD1. Trimming cost V 6 bases and J 4 bases; bases outside gene matches: 12. CDR1 and CDR2 from the germline V gene are SNHLY and FYNNEI. The CDR3 length is 16 residues. CDR3 coding DNA: TGTGCCAGCAGATATGTCGGACAGGGGTCGAGCTATGGCTACACCTTC. Amino acid sequence: CASRYVGQGSSYGYTF.

The V call is TRBV9, the J call TRBJ2-7, with 8 bases identical to TRBD2. CDR1 is SGDLS and CDR2 is YYNGEE in the germline V gene. This CDR3 is built from 16 residues. Losses at the gene ends were 3 bases for V and 3 bases for J; bases not matched to a gene: 11. The CDR3 here is CASSGGGIAGLYEQYF. CDR3 bases: TGTGCCAGCAGCGGAGGCGGGATAGCGGGGCTCTACGAGCAGTACTTC.

The chain carries TRBV19 and TRBJ2-7, with 11 bases identical to TRBD2. The length of the CDR3 is 15 residues. Germline CDR1 LNHDA, CDR2 SQIVND (reference sequence). Trimming took 4 bases from V and 5 from J; bases not matched to a gene: 7. The CDR3 region has the DNA TGTGCCAGTAGTAACGCACTAGCGGGAGTAGACGAGCAGTACTTC. It encodes CASSNALAGVDEQYF.

This clonotype has more than one count but fewer than ten. The V and J genes are TRBV7-9 and TRBJ2-7; a weak D match, TRBD1 (6 bases). V was pared by 2 bases and J by 2 bases, with 10 bases between. The CDR3 runs to 14 residues. CDR1 SEHNR and CDR2 FQNEAQ come from the germline V gene (reference sequence). The CDR3 spells CASSLPGETYEQYF. DNA for the CDR3: TGTGCCAGCAGCTTACCAGGGGAGACCTACGAGCAGTACTTC.

This clonotype was detected only a few times. This chain connects TRBV15 to TRBJ2-7; 9 bases map to TRBD2. The V gene's germline CDR1 is LNHNV and CDR2 YYDKDF (reference sequence). After removal of 5 bases from V and 1 base from J, the junction contained 9 bases not matched to a gene. This CDR3 spans 16 amino acids. The DNA of the CDR3 is TGTGCCACCAGCGGGGGGGGGCTAGCGGGATCCTACGAGCAGTACTTC. Amino acids: CATSGGGLAGSYEQYF.

Many counts were recorded for this clonotype. This chain connects TRBV5-6 to TRBJ1-1, with 10 nucleotides matching TRBD1. Germline V gene lookup returns CDR1 SGHDT and CDR2 YYEEEE. V lost 4 bases to trimming and J lost 6 bases; unmatched junction nucleotides: 6. There are 14 residues in the CDR3. DNA for the CDR3: TGTGCCAGCAGCCGGACAGGGGGAAGGTCTGAAGCTTTCTTT. As protein: CASSRTGGRSEAFF.

This clonotype has at least ten counts. The chain joins TRBV7-8 to TRBJ2-7, with D uncertain. The length of the CDR3 is 14 residues. Germline V lookup: CDR1 SGHVS, CDR2 FQNEAQ. Trimming cost V 5 bases and J 0 bases, with 11 bases left between them. The CDR3 DNA is TGTGCCAGCAGCCTTTCGACGGGCTCCTACGAGCAGTACTTC. It yields the protein CASSLSTGSYEQYF.

This clonotype was found a few times. This chain uses TRBV11-2 with TRBJ1-3, with a tentative D call TRBD1 (5 bases). The V end lost 1 base, the J end lost 4 bases, and 8 bases lay between the germline ends. CDR1 and CDR2 from the germline V gene are SGHAT and FQNNGV. CDR3 length: 14 amino acids. CDR3 coding DNA: TGTGCCAGCAGCTTAGGGGGGTACGGAAACACCATATATTTT. Amino acids: CASSLGGYGNTIYF. Supplemented by reference TRBV11-2 and TRBJ1-3, the full variable domain reads EAGVAQSPRYKIIEKRQSVAFWCNPISGHATLYWYQQILGQGPKLLIQFQNNGVVDDSQLPKDRFSAERLKGVDSTLKIQPAKLEDSAVYLCASSLGGYGNTIYFGEGSWLTVV.

V gene TRBV11-2 combines with J gene TRBJ2-1; 9 nucleotides match TRBD2. CDR3 length: 16 residues. V was clipped by 8 bases and J by 3 bases; unmatched bases: 11. Germline values: CDR1 SGHAT, CDR2 FQNNGV. CDR3 nucleotide sequence: TGTGCCAGCTCTGGGGGTAGCGGGAGATTCTACAATGAGCAGTTCTTC. Protein sequence: CASSGGSGRFYNEQFF.

This clonotype was picked up a small number of times. The chain carries TRBV12-3 or TRBV12-4 and TRBJ2-3, with 11 bases that match TRBD2. The CDR3 sequence is 16 residues long. V gave up 6 bases and J gave up 5 bases; unmatched junction bases: 10. The CDR3 nucleotides read TGTGCCAGCAGGCCCACTAGCGGGAGTTTAAGAGATACGCAGTATTTT. Protein: CASRPTSGSLRDTQYF.